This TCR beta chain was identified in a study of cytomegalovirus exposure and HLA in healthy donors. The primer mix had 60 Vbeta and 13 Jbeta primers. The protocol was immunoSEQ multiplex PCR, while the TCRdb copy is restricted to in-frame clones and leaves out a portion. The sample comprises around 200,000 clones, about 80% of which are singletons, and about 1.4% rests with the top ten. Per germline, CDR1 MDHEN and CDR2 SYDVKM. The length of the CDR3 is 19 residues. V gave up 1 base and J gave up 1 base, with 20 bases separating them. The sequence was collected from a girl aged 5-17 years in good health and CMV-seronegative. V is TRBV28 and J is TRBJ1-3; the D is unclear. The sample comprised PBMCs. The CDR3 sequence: CASSLFSVGVSRSGNTIYF. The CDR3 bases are TGTGCCAGCAGTTTATTCAGTGTCGGGGTCTCAAGGTCTGGAAACACCATATATTTT.